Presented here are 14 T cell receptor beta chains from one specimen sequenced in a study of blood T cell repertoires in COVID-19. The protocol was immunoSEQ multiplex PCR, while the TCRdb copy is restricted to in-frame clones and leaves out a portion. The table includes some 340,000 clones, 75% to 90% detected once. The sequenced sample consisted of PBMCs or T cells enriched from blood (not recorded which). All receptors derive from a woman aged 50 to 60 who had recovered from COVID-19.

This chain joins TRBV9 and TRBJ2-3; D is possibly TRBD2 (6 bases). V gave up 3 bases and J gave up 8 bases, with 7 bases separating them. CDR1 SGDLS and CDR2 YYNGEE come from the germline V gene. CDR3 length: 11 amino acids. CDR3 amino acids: CASSAGSTQYF. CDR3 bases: TGTGCCAGCAGCGCCGGGAGTACGCAGTATTTT. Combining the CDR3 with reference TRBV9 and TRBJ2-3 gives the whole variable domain DSGVTQTPKHLITATGQRVTLRCSPRSGDLSVYWYQQSLDQGLQFLIQYYNGEERAKGNILERFSAQQFPDLHSELNLSSLELGDSALYFCASSAGSTQYFGPGTRLTVL.

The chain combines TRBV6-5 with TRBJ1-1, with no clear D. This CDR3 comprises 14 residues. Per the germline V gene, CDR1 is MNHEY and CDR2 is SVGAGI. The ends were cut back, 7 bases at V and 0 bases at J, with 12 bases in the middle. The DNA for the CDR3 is TGTGCCAGCAACCCCGCGGGGTTGAACACTGAAGCTTTCTTT. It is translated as CASNPAGLNTEAFF.

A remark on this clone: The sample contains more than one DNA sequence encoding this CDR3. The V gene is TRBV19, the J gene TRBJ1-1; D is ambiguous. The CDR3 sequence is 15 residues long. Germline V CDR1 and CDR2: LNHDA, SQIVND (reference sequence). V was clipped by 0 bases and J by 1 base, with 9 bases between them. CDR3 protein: CASSIDGRQNTEAFF. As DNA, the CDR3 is TGTGCCAGTAGTATAGATGGCAGGCAGAACACTGAAGCTTTCTTT.

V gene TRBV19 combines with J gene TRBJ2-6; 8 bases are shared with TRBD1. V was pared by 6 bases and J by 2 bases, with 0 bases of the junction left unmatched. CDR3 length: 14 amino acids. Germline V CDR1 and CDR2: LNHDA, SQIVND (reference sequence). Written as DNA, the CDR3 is TGTGCCAGTAGGACAGGGGCTGGGGCCAACGTCCTGACTTTC. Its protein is CASRTGAGANVLTF. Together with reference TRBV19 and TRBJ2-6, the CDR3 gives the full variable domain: DGGITQSPKYLFRKEGQNVTLSCEQNLNHDAMYWYRQDPGQGLRLIYYSQIVNDFQKGDIAEGYSVSREKKESFPLTVTSAQKNPTAFYLCASRTGAGANVLTFGAGSRLTVL.

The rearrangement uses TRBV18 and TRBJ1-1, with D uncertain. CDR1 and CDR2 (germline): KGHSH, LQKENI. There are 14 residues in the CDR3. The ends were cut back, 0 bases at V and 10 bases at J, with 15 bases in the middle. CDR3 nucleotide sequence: TGTGCCAGCTCACCACCGGCCGGGGTTAAAGGAGCTTTCTTT. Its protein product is CASSPPAGVKGAFF. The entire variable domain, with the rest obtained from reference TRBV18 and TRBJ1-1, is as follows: NAGVMQNPRHLVRRRGQEARLRCSPMKGHSHVYWYRQLPEEGLKFMVYLQKENIIDESGMPKERFSAEFPKEGPSILRIQQVVRGDSAAYFCASSPPAGVKGAFFGQGTRLTVV.

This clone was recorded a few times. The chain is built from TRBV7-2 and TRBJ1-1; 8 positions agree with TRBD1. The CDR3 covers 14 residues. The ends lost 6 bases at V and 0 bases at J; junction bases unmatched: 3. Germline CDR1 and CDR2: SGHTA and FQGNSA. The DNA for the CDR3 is TGTGCCAGCAGGGGACAGGCGCTGAACACTGAAGCTTTCTTT. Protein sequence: CASRGQALNTEAFF.

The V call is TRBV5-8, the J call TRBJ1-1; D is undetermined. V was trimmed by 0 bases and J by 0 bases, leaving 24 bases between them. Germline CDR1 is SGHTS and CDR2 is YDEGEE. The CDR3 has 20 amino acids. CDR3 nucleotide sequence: TGTGCCAGCAGCTTGGTCCTGCGTGTTTCCATCGTGAGGATGAACACTGAAGCTTTCTTT. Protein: CASSLVLRVSIVRMNTEAFF.

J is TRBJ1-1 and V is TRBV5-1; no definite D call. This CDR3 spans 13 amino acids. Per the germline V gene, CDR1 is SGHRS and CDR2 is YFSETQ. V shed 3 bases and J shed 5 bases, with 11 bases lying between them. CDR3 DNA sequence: TGCGCCAGCAGCTCAGACGGGTGGACTGAAGCTTTCTTT. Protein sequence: CASSSDGWTEAFF.

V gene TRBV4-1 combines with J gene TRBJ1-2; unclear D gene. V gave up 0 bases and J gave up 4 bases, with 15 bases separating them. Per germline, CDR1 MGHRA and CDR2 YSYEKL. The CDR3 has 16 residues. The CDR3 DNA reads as TGCGCCAGCAGCCAAGAATATACAGTGCGTGGCTATGGCTACACCTTC. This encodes CASSQEYTVRGYGYTF.

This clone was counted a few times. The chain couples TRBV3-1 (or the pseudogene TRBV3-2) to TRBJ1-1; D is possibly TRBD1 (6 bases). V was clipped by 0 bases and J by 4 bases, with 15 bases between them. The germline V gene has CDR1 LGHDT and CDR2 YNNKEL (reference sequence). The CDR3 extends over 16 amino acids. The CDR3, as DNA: TGTGCCAGCAGCCAAGATCGGGGGGGCCTGGGCACTGAAGCTTTCTTT. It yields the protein CASSQDRGGLGTEAFF.

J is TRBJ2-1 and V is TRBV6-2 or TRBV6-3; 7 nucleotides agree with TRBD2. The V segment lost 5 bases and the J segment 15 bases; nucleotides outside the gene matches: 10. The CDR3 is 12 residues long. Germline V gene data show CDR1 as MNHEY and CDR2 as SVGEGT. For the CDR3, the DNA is TGTGCCAGCAGTCCGGTGGGGGGGAGTGGGTTCTTC. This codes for CASSPVGGSGFF.

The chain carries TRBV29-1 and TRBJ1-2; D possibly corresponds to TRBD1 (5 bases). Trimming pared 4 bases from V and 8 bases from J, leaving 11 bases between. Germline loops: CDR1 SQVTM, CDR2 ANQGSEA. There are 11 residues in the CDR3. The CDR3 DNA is TGCAGCGTTGTGGGGGGTCAGGGCTACACCTTC. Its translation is CSVVGGQGYTF.

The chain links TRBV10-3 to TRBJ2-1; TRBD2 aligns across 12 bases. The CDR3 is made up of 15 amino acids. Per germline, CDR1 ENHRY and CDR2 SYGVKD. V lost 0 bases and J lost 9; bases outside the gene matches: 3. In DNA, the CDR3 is TGTGCCATCAGTGAGTCTGCTAGCGGGAGGGGTGAGCAGTTCTTC. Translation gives CAISESASGRGEQFF.

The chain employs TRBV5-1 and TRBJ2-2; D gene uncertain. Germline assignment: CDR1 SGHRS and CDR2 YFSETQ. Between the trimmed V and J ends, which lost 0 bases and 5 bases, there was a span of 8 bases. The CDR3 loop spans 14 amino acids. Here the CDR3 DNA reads TGCGCCAGCAGCTTGGGTCAGGCAACCGGGGAGCTGTTTTTT. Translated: CASSLGQATGELFF.